A selection of T cell receptor beta chains follows, all from one sample in a study of a mutant IDH1 vaccine in newly diagnosed glioma. No antigen has been identified for these receptors. The repertoire was sequenced with immunoSEQ multiplex PCR; TCRdb's copy has only in-frame clones and lacks some. The sample includes about 75,000 clones, 90% to 95% seen only once; the top ten take about 0.6%. The sample was PBMCs, taken from a glioma patient whose treatment included an IDH1 peptide vaccine. These receptors came from a woman aged 45-60 years with glioma. Each CDR3 is given with its conserved first and last residue. The order of the fields is D gene, J gene, clone size, CDR3 length, V gene, CDR3 DNA, CDR3 protein. The D gene is left open where the match is weak. Clone sizes are given selectively: once, few, many, or a class where the clone is expanded.

d_gene: TRBD1
j_gene: TRBJ2-7
abundance: few
len: 13
v_gene: TRBV6-1
CDR3nt: TGTGCCAGCTGGTCCCTTACAGGGGACGAGCAGTACTTC
CDR3aa: CASWSLTGDEQYF

d_gene: TRBD1
j_gene: TRBJ1-1
abundance: -
len: 16
v_gene: TRBV18
CDR3nt: TGTGCCAGCTCGCCGGACAGGGGGCGCTTGAACACTGAAGCTTTCTTT
CDR3aa: CASSPDRGRLNTEAFF

d_gene: -
j_gene: TRBJ1-3
abundance: -
len: 17
v_gene: TRBV28
CDR3nt: TGTGCCAGCAGTTCTGCCGGGGCGTTCAGCTCTGGAAACACCATATATTTT
CDR3aa: CASSSAGAFSSGNTIYF

d_gene: TRBD1
j_gene: TRBJ1-5
abundance: few
len: 15
v_gene: TRBV7-9
CDR3nt: TGTGCCAGCAGCTTAAGGACAGGGGGCGCGGAGCCCCAGCATTTT
CDR3aa: CASSLRTGGAEPQHF

d_gene: -
j_gene: TRBJ2-1
abundance: -
len: 15
v_gene: TRBV5-4
CDR3nt: TGTGCCAGCAGCCCAAGGGGGAGCTCCTACAATGAGCAGTTCTTC
CDR3aa: CASSPRGSSYNEQFF

d_gene: -
j_gene: TRBJ1-1
abundance: few
len: 13
v_gene: TRBV30
CDR3nt: TGTGCCTGGAGTGTACAGTGGGACACTGAAGCTTTCTTT
CDR3aa: CAWSVQWDTEAFF

d_gene: -
j_gene: TRBJ2-7
abundance: -
len: 14
v_gene: TRBV2
CDR3nt: TGTGCCAGCAGTGAGCAAGGCCAGTCCTACGAGCAGTACTTC
CDR3aa: CASSEQGQSYEQYF

d_gene: TRBD1
j_gene: TRBJ2-1
abundance: once
len: 15
v_gene: TRBV11-2
CDR3nt: TGTGCCAGCAGCCCCGACAGGGGGATCTCCAGGGGGCAGTTCTTC
CDR3aa: CASSPDRGISRGQFF

d_gene: -
j_gene: TRBJ2-5
abundance: once
len: 14
v_gene: TRBV6-5
CDR3nt: TGTGCCAGCAGTTACTCACGGGGTGGGGAGACCCAGTACTTC
CDR3aa: CASSYSRGGETQYF

d_gene: -
j_gene: TRBJ2-1
abundance: -
len: 15
v_gene: TRBV15
CDR3nt: TGTGCCACCAGCAGCCCGGGAAGGGGGGGCAATGAGCAGTTCTTC
CDR3aa: CATSSPGRGGNEQFF

d_gene: TRBD1
j_gene: TRBJ1-4
abundance: -
len: 12
v_gene: TRBV28
CDR3nt: TGTGCCAGCAGCATGACAGGGGAAAAACTGTTTTTT
CDR3aa: CASSMTGEKLFF

d_gene: TRBD1
j_gene: TRBJ2-7
abundance: -
len: 15
v_gene: TRBV10-1
CDR3nt: TGCGCCAGCAGTAAATCACAGGGGCTCGAGGACGAGCAGTACTTC
CDR3aa: CASSKSQGLEDEQYF

d_gene: -
j_gene: TRBJ2-3
abundance: -
len: 14
v_gene: TRBV9
CDR3nt: TGTGCCAGCAGCGTAGGAGGAAGCACAGATACGCAGTATTTT
CDR3aa: CASSVGGSTDTQYF

d_gene: TRBD2
j_gene: TRBJ2-3
abundance: -
len: 18
v_gene: TRBV7-9
CDR3nt: TGTGCCAGCAGCTCTATCCGAATGGCTAGCGGGAGTGGAGATACGCAGTATTTT
CDR3aa: CASSSIRMASGSGDTQYF

d_gene: -
j_gene: TRBJ1-6
abundance: -
len: 18
v_gene: TRBV13
CDR3nt: TGTGCCAGCAGCACCTCCGAGCAGGCCGGCTCCTATAATTCACCCCTCCACTTT
CDR3aa: CASSTSEQAGSYNSPLHF